The 32 T cell receptor beta chains below come from one sample, sequenced in a study of shared clonotypes between healthy human individuals. The repertoire was sequenced with immunoSEQ multiplex PCR; TCRdb's copy has only in-frame clones and lacks some. The sample includes around 88,000 clones, 67% of them seen just once. The sequenced sample was memory CD8+ T cells sorted from blood. Subset: CD45RO+ cells pooled with CCR7-negative TemRA cells. These receptors all stem from a man aged 25 to 40 in good health.

This clone has more than one count but fewer than ten. The gene calls are TRBV25-1 and TRBJ1-4; D unresolved. CDR3 length: 16 residues. Germline V gives CDR1 MGHDK, CDR2 SYGVNS. V dropped 5 bases and J dropped 0 bases, with 13 bases sitting between them. DNA of the CDR3: TGTGCCAGCAGTCCCCAGAGGAGCCCAACTAATGAAAAACTGTTTTTT. As protein: CASSPQRSPTNEKLFF.

J is TRBJ2-7 and V is TRBV7-2; D unclear. CDR1 is SGHTA, CDR2 FQGNSA, per germline. The CDR3 runs 14 residues. Trimming took 1 base from V and 0 from J, leaving 7 bases between them. The CDR3 loop reads CASSLVTFSYEQYF. CDR3 DNA sequence: TGTGCCAGCAGCTTAGTTACATTCTCCTACGAGCAGTACTTC.

CDR3 protein: CASSKKSCDRDMNTEAFF. The CDR3 DNA reads TGCGCCAGCAGTAAAAAATCGTGCGACAGGGATATGAACACTGAAGCTTTCTTT. The chain recombines TRBV23-1 with TRBJ1-1; 7 bases are a match to TRBD1. TRBV23-1 is flagged as an ORF with uncertain function. V lost 5 bases, J lost 0 bases, and 15 bases stayed unmatched. CDR3 size: 18 residues.

V is TRBV2 and J is TRBJ2-7; D is perhaps TRBD1 or TRBD2 (5 bases each). Germline CDR1 is SNHLY and CDR2 is FYNNEI. There are 14 residues in the CDR3. V lost 3 bases, J lost 5 bases, and 14 bases lay in between. Here the CDR3 reads CASSEQGPTNEQYF. The CDR3 DNA is TGTGCCAGCAGTGAGCAGGGACCCACTAACGAGCAGTACTTC.

The V gene is TRBV11-2, the J gene TRBJ1-3, with D possibly matching TRBD1 (5 bases). Between the trimmed V and J ends, which lost 3 bases and 0 bases, there was a span of 6 bases. Germline CDR1 SGHAT, CDR2 FQNNGV. CDR3 length equals 14 residues. As DNA, the CDR3 is TGTGCCAGCAGCTTGGGGGGCTCTGGAAACACCATATATTTT. Translating gives CASSLGGSGNTIYF.

Only one count was recorded for this clone. The V call is TRBV4-3, the J call TRBJ2-1, with TRBD2 identical over 7 bases. V dropped 0 bases and J dropped 7; count of bases not matched to a gene: 9. CDR3 length equals 16 residues. Germline CDR1 is LGHNA and CDR2 is YSLEER. The CDR3 here is CASSQDGWRGSNEQFF. The CDR3 DNA is TGCGCCAGCAGCCAAGATGGGTGGCGGGGGAGTAATGAGCAGTTCTTC.

The chain joins TRBV5-6 to TRBJ2-1; D is perhaps TRBD2 (6 bases). CDR1 is SGHDT and CDR2 is YYEEEE in the germline V gene. The CDR3 is 15 amino acids. The germline V and J ends were trimmed by 0 bases and 4 bases, with 11 bases remaining between them. The CDR3 DNA is TGTGCCAGCAGCTTGGTGGAGGGATTATACAATGAGCAGTTCTTC. This encodes CASSLVEGLYNEQFF.

This clone has only a few counts. The V and J genes are TRBV15 and TRBJ2-2; 15 bases align to TRBD2. The germline CDR1 and CDR2 sequences are LNHNV and YYDKDF (reference sequence). This CDR3 region has 16 residues. V lost 8 bases to trimming and J lost 2 bases; unmatched junction nucleotides: 3. The CDR3 reads CATLGLAGGNTGELFF. DNA of the CDR3: TGTGCCACCCTGGGACTAGCGGGAGGCAACACCGGGGAGCTGTTTTTT.

The gene calls are TRBV16 and TRBJ1-1; 8 bases line up with TRBD1. With V trimmed by 5 bases and J by 2 bases, 7 bases remained unmatched. Germline CDR1 and CDR2: KGHSY and FQNENV. The CDR3 spans 15 residues. CDR3 amino acids: CASSSLTGENTEAFF. In nucleotides, the CDR3 is TGTGCCAGCAGCTCCTTGACAGGGGAAAACACTGAAGCTTTCTTT.

The rearrangement links TRBV5-6 to TRBJ1-5; D not certain. V was clipped by 0 bases and J by 3 bases, with 4 bases between them. This CDR3 region has 13 residues. The germline V gene encodes CDR1 SGHDT and CDR2 YYEEEE. The CDR3 spells CASSLGVNQPQHF. For the CDR3, the DNA is TGTGCCAGCAGCTTGGGGGTCAATCAGCCCCAGCATTTT.

The chain has TRBV7-9 and TRBJ1-1; D remains unclear. V was shortened by 5 bases and J by 10 bases, with 17 bases between the two germline ends. The V gene's germline CDR1 is SEHNR and CDR2 FQNEAQ (reference sequence). This CDR3 region has 13 residues. The chain's CDR3 is CASSLPPVVGAFF. CDR3 nucleotides: TGTGCCAGCAGCCTCCCCCCGGTGGTGGGAGCTTTCTTT.

J is TRBJ2-5 and V is TRBV11-2; TRBD1 matches 10 bases. The CDR3 is 15 residues long. V trimming: 5 bases; J trimming: 6 bases; junction bases outside the gene matches: 9. The germline V gene encodes CDR1 SGHAT and CDR2 FQNNGV. CDR3 sequence: CASSVGQGVKKTQYF. The CDR3 DNA is TGTGCCAGCAGCGTAGGACAGGGGGTCAAAAAGACCCAGTACTTC. Drawing the rest from reference TRBV11-2 and TRBJ2-5, the complete variable domain is EAGVAQSPRYKIIEKRQSVAFWCNPISGHATLYWYQQILGQGPKLLIQFQNNGVVDDSQLPKDRFSAERLKGVDSTLKIQPAKLEDSAVYLCASSVGQGVKKTQYFGPGTRLLVL.

There are many counts of this clone. The V gene is TRBV27, the J gene TRBJ2-3; the match to TRBD2 covers 8 bases. V trimming: 8 bases; J trimming: 0 bases; junction bases outside the gene matches: 10. The CDR3 runs to 16 residues. Germline CDR1 is MNHEY and CDR2 is SMNVEV (reference sequence). CDR3 loop: CASGPGGGLSTDTQYF. The CDR3 DNA reads TGTGCCAGCGGCCCGGGGGGGGGTCTGAGCACAGATACGCAGTATTTT.

The chain employs TRBV6-4 and TRBJ2-2; D possibly corresponds to TRBD1 (6 bases). The V and J ends lost 4 bases and 4 bases respectively, with 13 bases between them. The CDR3 consists of 15 residues. Germline CDR1 reads MRHNA; CDR2 reads SNTAGT. CDR3 sequence: CASSVSEGGTGELFF. Written as DNA, the CDR3 is TGTGCCAGCAGTGTCAGTGAAGGGGGCACCGGGGAGCTGTTTTTT.

This clone was picked up many times. The chain recombines TRBV6-5 with TRBJ2-1, with TRBD1 as a possible D gene (5 bases). The CDR3 contains 13 residues. Germline CDR1 MNHEY, CDR2 SVGAGI. Trimming pared 6 bases from V and 1 base from J, leaving 7 bases between. The CDR3 coding sequence is TGTGCCAGCAGAGGGGTTTCCTACAATGAGCAGTTCTTC. This sequence encodes CASRGVSYNEQFF.

This chain uses TRBV6-6 with TRBJ2-5; D gene uncertain. From germline, CDR1 is MNHNY and CDR2 SVGAGI (reference sequence). V lost 0 bases, J lost 5 bases, and 7 bases lay in between. The CDR3 is 13 amino acids. As DNA, the CDR3 is TGTGCCAGCAGTTACTCTGGGTACGAGACCCAGTACTTC. Translating it yields CASSYSGYETQYF.

The gene calls are TRBV12-5 and TRBJ2-5; a weak D match, TRBD2 (5 bases). This CDR3 is built from 11 residues. Germline CDR1 LGHNT, CDR2 FRNRAP. Trimming shortened V by 6 bases and J by 5 bases, and 7 bases separated the two germline ends. The CDR3 here is CASGRGETQYF. The CDR3 coding sequence is TGTGCTAGTGGCCGAGGGGAGACCCAGTACTTC.

The rearrangement uses TRBV5-1 and TRBJ2-7; 9 bases are a match to TRBD1. Germline loops: CDR1 SGHRS, CDR2 YFSETQ. Trimming at V came to 0 bases and at J to 7 bases, leaving 8 bases not matched to a gene. The CDR3 loop spans 15 amino acids. CDR3 amino acids: CASSLELGQGGEQYF. CDR3 nucleotides: TGCGCCAGCAGCTTGGAATTGGGACAGGGTGGGGAGCAGTACTTC.

The chain links TRBV7-9 to TRBJ2-2; 8 nucleotides agree with TRBD1. CDR3 length: 14 residues. CDR1 and CDR2 (germline): SEHNR, FQNEAQ (reference sequence). V trimming: 5 bases; J trimming: 6 bases; junction bases outside the gene matches: 5. The CDR3 DNA is TGTGCCAGCAGCCAGGACAGGGAGGCCGGGGAGCTGTTTTTT. Translation: CASSQDREAGELFF.

Points on this clone: The junction shows a germline mismatch at one end, possibly a read error. Other DNA sequences of this sample code for an identical CDR3. The rearrangement joins TRBV9 to TRBJ2-7; a possible D gene is TRBD2 (5 bases). Germline loops: CDR1 SGDLS, CDR2 YYNGEE. The CDR3 has 15 residues. The CDR3 DNA reads TGTGCCAGTAGCGCACTGGGTGTTAGTACCTACGAGCAGTACTTC. Translating gives CASSALGVSTYEQYF.

This chain links TRBV6-5 with TRBJ2-7; weak D call: TRBD2 (6 bases). The germline V and J ends were trimmed by 2 bases and 2 bases, with 16 bases remaining between them. Germline lookup yields CDR1 MNHEY and CDR2 SVGAGI. CDR3 length: 16 residues. The DNA of the CDR3 is TGTGCCAGCAGTTACACACGACTAGGGATCCCCTACGAGCAGTACTTC. This gives the protein CASSYTRLGIPYEQYF.

For this clone: Relative to the germline gene, one junction end is altered; a read error may explain this. This rearrangement joins TRBV19 to TRBJ1-5; D remains unclear. The CDR3 loop spans 14 amino acids. CDR1 is LNHDA, CDR2 SQIVND, per germline (reference sequence). CDR3 bases: TGTGCCAGTAGGATAGACTCGCGCGATCAGCCCCAGCATTTT. Protein sequence: CASRIDSRDQPQHF.

The sample holds a few counts of this clone. A clone one base away is much larger, so this may be a read error. This sample also contains other DNA sequences that code for the same CDR3. The rearrangement joins TRBV7-6 to TRBJ2-7; D call uncertain. This CDR3 spans 11 amino acids. V dropped 5 bases and J dropped 4 bases, with 6 bases sitting between them. Germline lookup yields CDR1 SGHVS and CDR2 FNYEAQ. The CDR3 nucleotides read TGTGCCAGCAGCCCCGGGTACGAGCAGTACTTC. The encoded protein is CASSPGYEQYF. Full variable domain (outside the CDR3, taken from reference TRBV7-6 and TRBJ2-7): GAGVSQSPRYKVTKRGQDVALRCDPISGHVSLYWYRQALGQGPEFLTYFNYEAQQDKSGLPNDRFSAERPEGSISTLTIQRTEQRDSAMYRCASSPGYEQYFGPGTRLTVT.

There are a few counts of this clone. V is TRBV19 and J is TRBJ2-1, with D tentatively TRBD2 (5 bases). CDR3 length: 16 amino acids. From germline, CDR1 is LNHDA and CDR2 SQIVND (reference sequence). V was cut by 1 base and J by 0 bases, with 10 bases left in between. CDR3 sequence: CASSIAGGSSYNEQFF. Written as DNA, the CDR3 is TGTGCCAGTAGTATAGCGGGTGGGAGCTCCTACAATGAGCAGTTCTTC.

This chain links TRBV15 with TRBJ1-5; D is undetermined. Trimming shortened V by 0 bases and J by 7 bases, and 19 bases separated the two germline ends. This CDR3 has 17 residues. The V gene's germline CDR1 is LNHNV and CDR2 YYDKDF (reference sequence). The CDR3 is CATSRDPGEASGQPQHF. The CDR3 nucleotides read TGTGCCACCAGCAGAGATCCCGGGGAGGCTTCAGGACAGCCCCAGCATTTT.

The chain is built from TRBV7-9 and TRBJ2-1, with no clear D. Trimming took 10 bases from V and 4 from J, leaving 14 bases between them. Germline loops: CDR1 SEHNR, CDR2 FQNEAQ (reference sequence). The CDR3 extends over 13 amino acids. The CDR3 DNA reads TGTGCCACCCTAGGAATTGGGTACAATGAGCAGTTCTTC. It is translated as CATLGIGYNEQFF.

The CDR3 protein is CASRTSGSKNEQYF. The DNA of the CDR3 is TGTGCCAGCAGGACTAGCGGGAGTAAAAACGAGCAGTACTTC. The rearrangement joins TRBV27 to TRBJ2-7, with 12 nucleotides matching TRBD2. The CDR3 has 14 residues. V lost 6 bases, J lost 5 bases, and 5 bases stayed unmatched. The V gene's germline CDR1 is MNHEY and CDR2 SMNVEV (reference sequence).

In this sample, this clone turned up a few times. Other nucleotide sequences from this sample produce the same CDR3. The genes are TRBV4-3 and TRBJ2-1; 9 bases are shared with TRBD1. CDR3 size: 15 residues. Losses at the gene ends were 1 base for V and 3 bases for J; bases not matched to a gene: 1. CDR1 is LGHNA and CDR2 is YSLEER in the germline V gene. CDR3: CASSQGQGGYNEQFF. CDR3 coding DNA: TGCGCCAGCAGCCAAGGACAGGGGGGCTACAATGAGCAGTTCTTC.

This clone was counted between two and nine times. The V call is TRBV28, the J call TRBJ1-2; D not certain. This CDR3 is 17 amino acids long. V lost 7 bases and J lost 3, with 24 bases in between. Per germline, CDR1 MDHEN and CDR2 SYDVKM. As DNA, the CDR3 is TGTGCCAGCACCCCAAGGGCTCCGGGCCTAGTACACTATGGCTACACCTTC. It codes for CASTPRAPGLVHYGYTF.

A few counts support this clone. V and J are TRBV7-9 and TRBJ2-1, with TRBD2 matching 8 bases. Germline V gene lookup returns CDR1 SEHNR and CDR2 FQNEAQ (reference sequence). This CDR3 comprises 16 residues. The J segment lost 6 bases and the V segment lost 3 bases, leaving 10 bases of the junction unmatched. The DNA of the CDR3 is TGTGCCAGCAGCTTTGAGAGAACGGGGGGGCCCAATGAGCAGTTCTTC. Translating it yields CASSFERTGGPNEQFF.

This sequence joins TRBV5-1 and TRBJ2-7, with 10 bases lining up with TRBD2. CDR3 length: 15 amino acids. The V gene end was trimmed by 4 bases and the J gene end by 4 bases; junction bases not matched to a gene: 8. Germline lookup yields CDR1 SGHRS and CDR2 YFSETQ. The CDR3 sequence: CASSTASGSGYEQYF. Written as DNA, the CDR3 is TGCGCCAGCAGCACAGCTAGCGGGAGCGGGTACGAGCAGTACTTC.

The V and J genes are TRBV2 and TRBJ2-1; D remains ambiguous. This CDR3 has 15 residues. CDR1 and CDR2 (germline): SNHLY, FYNNEI. V was shortened by 2 bases and J by 1 base, with 9 bases between the two germline ends. The CDR3 nucleotides read TGTGCCAGCAGTGAAAAACTCATATCCTACAATGAGCAGTTCTTC. Translation: CASSEKLISYNEQFF.